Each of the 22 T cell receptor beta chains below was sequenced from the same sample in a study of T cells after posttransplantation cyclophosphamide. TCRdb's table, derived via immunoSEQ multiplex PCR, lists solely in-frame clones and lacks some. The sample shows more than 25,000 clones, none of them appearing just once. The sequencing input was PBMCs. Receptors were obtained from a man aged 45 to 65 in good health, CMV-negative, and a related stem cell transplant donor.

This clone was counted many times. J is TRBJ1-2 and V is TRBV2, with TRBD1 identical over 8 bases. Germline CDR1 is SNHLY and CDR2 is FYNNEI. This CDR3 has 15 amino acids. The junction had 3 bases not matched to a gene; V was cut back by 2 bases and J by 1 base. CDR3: CASSERTGNNYGYTF. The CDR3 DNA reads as TGTGCCAGCAGTGAACGGACAGGGAATAACTATGGCTACACCTTC.

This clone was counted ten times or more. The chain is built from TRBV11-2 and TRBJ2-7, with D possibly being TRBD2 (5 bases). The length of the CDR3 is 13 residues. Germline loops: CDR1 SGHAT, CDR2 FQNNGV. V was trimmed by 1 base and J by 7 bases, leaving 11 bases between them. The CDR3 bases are TGTGCCAGCAGCTTAGGCGGGCTAAGGGAGCAGTACTTC. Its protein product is CASSLGGLREQYF.

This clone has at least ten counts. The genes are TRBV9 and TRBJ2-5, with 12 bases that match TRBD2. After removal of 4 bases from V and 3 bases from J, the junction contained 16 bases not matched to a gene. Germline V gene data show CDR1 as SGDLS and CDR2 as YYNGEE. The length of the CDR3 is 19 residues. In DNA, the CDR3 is TGTGCCAGCAGCTTGCAGGGACTAGCGGGCGGTAGGGGGAAAGAGACCCAGTACTTC. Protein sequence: CASSLQGLAGGRGKETQYF.

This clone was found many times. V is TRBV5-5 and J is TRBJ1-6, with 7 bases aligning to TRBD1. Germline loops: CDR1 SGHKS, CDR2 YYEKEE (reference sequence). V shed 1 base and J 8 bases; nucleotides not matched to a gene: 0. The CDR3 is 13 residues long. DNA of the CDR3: TGTGCCAGCAGCTTGACAGGGGATTCACCCCTCCACTTT. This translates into CASSLTGDSPLHF. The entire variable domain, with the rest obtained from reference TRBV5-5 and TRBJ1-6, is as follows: DAGVTQSPTHLIKTRGQQVTLRCSPISGHKSVSWYQQVLGQGPQFIFQYYEKEERGRGNFPDRFSARQFPNYSSELNVNALLLGDSALYLCASSLTGDSPLHFGNGTRLTVT.

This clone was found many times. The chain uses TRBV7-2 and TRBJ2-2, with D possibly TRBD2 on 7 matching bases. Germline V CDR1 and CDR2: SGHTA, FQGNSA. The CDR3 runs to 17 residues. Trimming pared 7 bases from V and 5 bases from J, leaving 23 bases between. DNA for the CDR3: TGTGCCAGCAACGACTTTGGCGGGGGCCAAACAACCGGGGAGCTGTTTTTT. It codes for CASNDFGGGQTTGELFF.

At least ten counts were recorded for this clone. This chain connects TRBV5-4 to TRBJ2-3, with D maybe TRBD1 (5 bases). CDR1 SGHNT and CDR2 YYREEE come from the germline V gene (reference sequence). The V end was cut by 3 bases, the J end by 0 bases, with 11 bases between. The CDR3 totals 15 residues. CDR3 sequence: CASSSKTESTDTQYF. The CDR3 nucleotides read TGTGCCAGCAGCTCTAAGACAGAAAGCACAGATACGCAGTATTTT. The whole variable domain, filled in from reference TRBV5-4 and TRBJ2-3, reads ETGVTQSPTHLIKTRGQQVTLRCSSQSGHNTVSWYQQALGQGPQFIFQYYREEENGRGNFPPRFSGLQFPNYSSELNVNALELDDSALYLCASSSKTESTDTQYFGPGTRLTVL.

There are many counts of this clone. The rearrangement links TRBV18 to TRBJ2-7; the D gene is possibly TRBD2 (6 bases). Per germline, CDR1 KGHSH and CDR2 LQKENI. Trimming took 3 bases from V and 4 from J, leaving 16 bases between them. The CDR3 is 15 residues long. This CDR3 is CASSPPGLRPYEQYF. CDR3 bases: TGTGCCAGCTCACCGCCGGGACTGCGGCCGTACGAGCAGTACTTC.

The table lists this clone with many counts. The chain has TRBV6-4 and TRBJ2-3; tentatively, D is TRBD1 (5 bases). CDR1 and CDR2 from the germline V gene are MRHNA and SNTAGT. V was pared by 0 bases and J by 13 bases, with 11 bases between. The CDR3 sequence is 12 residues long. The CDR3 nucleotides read TGTGCCAGCAGTGACTCCCAGACAGTCAAGTATTTT. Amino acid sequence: CASSDSQTVKYF.

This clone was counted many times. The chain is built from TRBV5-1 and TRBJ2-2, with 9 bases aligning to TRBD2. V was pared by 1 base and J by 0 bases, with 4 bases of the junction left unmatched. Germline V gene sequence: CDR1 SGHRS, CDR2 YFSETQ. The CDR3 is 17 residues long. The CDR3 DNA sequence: TGCGCCAGCAGCTTGCCGGGACTAGCTTCGAACACCGGGGAGCTGTTTTTT. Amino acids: CASSLPGLASNTGELFF.

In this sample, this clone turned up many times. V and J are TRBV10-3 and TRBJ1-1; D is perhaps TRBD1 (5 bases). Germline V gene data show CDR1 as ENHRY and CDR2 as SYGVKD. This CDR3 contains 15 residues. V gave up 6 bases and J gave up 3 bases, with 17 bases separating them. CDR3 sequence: CAIRAGKVQDTEAFF. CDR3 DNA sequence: TGTGCCATCAGGGCAGGGAAGGTCCAGGACACTGAAGCTTTCTTT.

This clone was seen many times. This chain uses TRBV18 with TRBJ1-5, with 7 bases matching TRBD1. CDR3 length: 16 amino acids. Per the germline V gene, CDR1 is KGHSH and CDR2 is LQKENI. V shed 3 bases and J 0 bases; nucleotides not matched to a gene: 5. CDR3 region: CASSPPGQVSNQPQHF. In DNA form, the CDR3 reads TGTGCCAGCTCACCCCCCGGACAGGTTAGCAATCAGCCCCAGCATTTT. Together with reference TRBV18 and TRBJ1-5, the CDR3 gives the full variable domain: NAGVMQNPRHLVRRRGQEARLRCSPMKGHSHVYWYRQLPEEGLKFMVYLQKENIIDESGMPKERFSAEFPKEGPSILRIQQVVRGDSAAYFCASSPPGQVSNQPQHFGDGTRLSIL.

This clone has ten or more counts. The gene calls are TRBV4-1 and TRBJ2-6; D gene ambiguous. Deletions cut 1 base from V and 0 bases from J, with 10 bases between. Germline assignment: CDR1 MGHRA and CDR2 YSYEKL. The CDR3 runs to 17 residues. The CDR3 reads CASSQVPSDSGANVLTF. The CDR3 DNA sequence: TGCGCCAGCAGCCAAGTGCCCAGTGACTCTGGGGCCAACGTCCTGACTTTC.

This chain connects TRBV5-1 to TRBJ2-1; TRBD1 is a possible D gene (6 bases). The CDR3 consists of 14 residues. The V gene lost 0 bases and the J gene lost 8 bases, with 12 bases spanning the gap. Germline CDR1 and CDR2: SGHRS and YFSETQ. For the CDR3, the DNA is TGCGCCAGCAGCTTGGCACAGGGAATTTATGAGCAGTTCTTC. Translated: CASSLAQGIYEQFF.

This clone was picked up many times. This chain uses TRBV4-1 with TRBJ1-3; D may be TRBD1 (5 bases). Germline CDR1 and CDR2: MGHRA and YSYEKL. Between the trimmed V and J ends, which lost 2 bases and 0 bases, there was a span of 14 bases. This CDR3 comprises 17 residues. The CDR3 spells CASSQKIDSPSGNTIYF. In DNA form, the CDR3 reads TGCGCCAGCAGCCAAAAAATCGACAGTCCCTCTGGAAACACCATATATTTT.

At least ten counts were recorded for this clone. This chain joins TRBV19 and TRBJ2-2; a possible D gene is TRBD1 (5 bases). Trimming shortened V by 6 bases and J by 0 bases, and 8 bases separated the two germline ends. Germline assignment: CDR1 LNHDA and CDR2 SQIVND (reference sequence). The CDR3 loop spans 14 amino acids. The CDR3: CASRGQTNTGELFF. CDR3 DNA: TGTGCCAGTAGAGGACAAACGAACACCGGGGAGCTGTTTTTT.

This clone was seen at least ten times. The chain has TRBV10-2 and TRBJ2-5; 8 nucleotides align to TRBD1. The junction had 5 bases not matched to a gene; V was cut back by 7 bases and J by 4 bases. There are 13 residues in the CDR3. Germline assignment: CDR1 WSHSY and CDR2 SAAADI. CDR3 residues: CASTPQGGETQYF. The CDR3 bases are TGCGCCAGCACGCCACAGGGGGGAGAGACCCAGTACTTC.

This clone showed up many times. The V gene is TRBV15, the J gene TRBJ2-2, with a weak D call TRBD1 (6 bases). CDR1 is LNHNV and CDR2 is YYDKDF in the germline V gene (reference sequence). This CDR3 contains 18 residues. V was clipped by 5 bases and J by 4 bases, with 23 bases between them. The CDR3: CATSGGSGTRRSTGELFF. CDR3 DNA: TGTGCCACCAGCGGAGGCTCCGGGACAAGGAGAAGCACCGGGGAGCTGTTTTTT.

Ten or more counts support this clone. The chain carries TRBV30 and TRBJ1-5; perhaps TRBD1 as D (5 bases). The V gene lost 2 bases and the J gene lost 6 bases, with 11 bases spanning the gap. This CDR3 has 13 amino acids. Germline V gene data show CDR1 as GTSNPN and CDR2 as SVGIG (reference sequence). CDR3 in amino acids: CAWSSGLGQPQHF. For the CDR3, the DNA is TGTGCCTGGAGTTCAGGGTTGGGTCAGCCCCAGCATTTT. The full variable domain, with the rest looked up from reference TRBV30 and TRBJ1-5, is SQTIHQWPATLVQPVGSPLSLECTVEGTSNPNLYWYRQAAGRGLQLLFYSVGIGQISSEVPQNLSASRPQDRQFILSSKKLLLSDSGFYLCAWSSGLGQPQHFGDGTRLSIL.

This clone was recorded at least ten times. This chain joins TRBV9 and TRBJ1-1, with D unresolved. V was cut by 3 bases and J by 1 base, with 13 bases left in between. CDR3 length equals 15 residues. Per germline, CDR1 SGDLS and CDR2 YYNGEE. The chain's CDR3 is CASSASGTPNTEAFF. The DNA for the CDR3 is TGTGCCAGCAGCGCCAGCGGAACGCCGAACACTGAAGCTTTCTTT.

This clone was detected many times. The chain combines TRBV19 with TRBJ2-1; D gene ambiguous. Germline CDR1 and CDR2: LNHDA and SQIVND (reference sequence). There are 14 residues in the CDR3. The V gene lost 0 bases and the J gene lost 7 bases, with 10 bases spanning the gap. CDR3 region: CASSIDRWANEQFF. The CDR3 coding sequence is TGTGCCAGTAGTATAGATCGCTGGGCTAATGAGCAGTTCTTC.

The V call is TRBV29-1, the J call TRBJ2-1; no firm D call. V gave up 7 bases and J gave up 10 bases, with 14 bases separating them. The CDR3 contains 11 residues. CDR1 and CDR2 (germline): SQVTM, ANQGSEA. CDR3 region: CSGRWSREQFF. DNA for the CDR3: TGCAGCGGCCGGTGGAGCCGGGAGCAGTTCTTC.

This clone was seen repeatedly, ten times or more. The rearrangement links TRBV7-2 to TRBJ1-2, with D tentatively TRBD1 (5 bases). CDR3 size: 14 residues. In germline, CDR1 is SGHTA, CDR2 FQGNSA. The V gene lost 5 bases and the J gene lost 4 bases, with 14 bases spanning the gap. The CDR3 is CASSLYQGGYGYTF. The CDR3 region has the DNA TGTGCCAGCAGCCTCTACCAGGGAGGCTATGGCTACACCTTC.